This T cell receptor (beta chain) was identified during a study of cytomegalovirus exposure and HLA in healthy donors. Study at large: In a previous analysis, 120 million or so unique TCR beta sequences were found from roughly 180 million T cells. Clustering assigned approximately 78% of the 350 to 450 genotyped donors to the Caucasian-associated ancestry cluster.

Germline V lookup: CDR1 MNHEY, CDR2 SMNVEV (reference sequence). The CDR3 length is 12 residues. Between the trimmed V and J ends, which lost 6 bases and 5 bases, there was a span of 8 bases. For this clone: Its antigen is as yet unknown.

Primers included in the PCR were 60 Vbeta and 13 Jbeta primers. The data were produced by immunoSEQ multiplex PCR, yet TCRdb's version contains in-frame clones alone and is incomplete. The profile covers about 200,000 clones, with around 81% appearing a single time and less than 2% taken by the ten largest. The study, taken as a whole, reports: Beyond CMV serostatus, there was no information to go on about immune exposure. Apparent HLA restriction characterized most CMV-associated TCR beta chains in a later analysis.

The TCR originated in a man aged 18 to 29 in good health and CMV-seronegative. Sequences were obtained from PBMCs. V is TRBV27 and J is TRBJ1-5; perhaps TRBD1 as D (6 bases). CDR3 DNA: TGTGCCAGCAGCCGGACAGATCAGCCCCAGCATTTT. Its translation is CASSRTDQPQHF.